This TCR beta chain was retrieved from a study of cytomegalovirus exposure and HLA in healthy donors. Study findings and constraints: The likely explanation for a cluster of highly shared sequence variants was sequencing artifact.

The PCR made use of 60 Vbeta and 13 Jbeta primers. Some clones are missing from TCRdb's copy, which holds only in-frame ones; the method was immunoSEQ multiplex PCR. The sample carries 100,000 to 150,000 clones, around 78% recorded once. Points on this clone: Its specificity is not known.

The CDR3 runs to 13 residues. Per germline, CDR1 LNHDA and CDR2 SQIVND (reference sequence). Trimming stripped 4 bases from V and 5 bases from J, with 11 bases between. Unrecorded immune exposure was likely among donors, who were nominally healthy when sampled. The TCR was taken from a woman aged 50 to 60 in good health and CMV-seronegative. Specimen: PBMCs. The chain is built from TRBV19 and TRBJ1-1, with D perhaps TRBD1 (6 bases). The CDR3 here is CASSRTGLTEAFF. The CDR3 DNA follows: TGTGCCAGTAGTAGAACAGGGTTGACTGAAGCTTTCTTT. Filled out from reference TRBV19 and TRBJ1-1, the complete variable domain reads DGGITQSPKYLFRKEGQNVTLSCEQNLNHDAMYWYRQDPGQGLRLIYYSQIVNDFQKGDIAEGYSVSREKKESFPLTVTSAQKNPTAFYLCASSRTGLTEAFFGQGTRLTVV.